This paragraph reports one T cell receptor beta chain. The target of this receptor is not known. No base quality values were provided; no much bigger clone lies one nucleotide off. Ends trimmed: V by 0 bases, J by 4 bases; bases unmatched to a gene: 9. Measured from the cysteine to the phenylalanine, the CDR3 is 16 residues long. Only the CDR3 part of the read is kept: 48 bases, read in frame from the first base. The germline V gene (reference sequence) supplies CDR1 GTSNPN and CDR2 SVGIG. The sample is drawn from a study of cytomegalovirus exposure and HLA in healthy donors (dated by TCRdb to 2017 to 2019). The study in broad terms: According to an earlier analysis of 587 of the donors, about 190 million T cells yielded 117 million unique TCR beta sequences and around 300 Gb of sequence data. An early release covering about 600 HLA-typed donors comprised about 300 gigabases of sequencing data and approximately 85 million unique TCR sequences. Of the roughly 410 genotyped donors, less than 90% were placed in the genetic ancestry cluster associated with self-reported Caucasian donors. The aim of the study was to test whether cataloging public T cell receptors could identify signatures of past pathogen exposure. The study profiled the T cell repertoires of more than 500 subjects by immunosequencing and related them to cytomegalovirus serostatus. In addition to the first cohort of around 670 subjects, a separate validation cohort of approximately 130 different subjects was used. High-throughput TCR immunosequencing, statistical association of individual TCRs with disease status, and machine learning were combined to predict cytomegalovirus infection status. A later analysis re-analyzed previously published TCR beta repertoires from about 730 donors and added high-resolution HLA genotyping to study TCR occurrence patterns. In the later analysis, no new phenotypic data were used to find candidate immune exposures; instead, reliance was placed on TCR beta sequences and their occurrence across donors. In an earlier analysis of 500 to 650 of the donors, high-throughput TCR beta sequencing was used to judge whether each TCR beta V gene segment behaved as functional or pseudogenic. Donor age, sex, ethnicity and CMV serostatus were compiled together with the repertoire data. A later genetic analysis took genome-wide SNP genotypes for about 65% of the 666 donors and used that subset as a discovery cohort. Every discovery cohort repertoire had been produced on one sequencing platform. Class I and class II HLA loci were covered by the typing at four-digit resolution. Typing coverage varied by locus: roughly 629-640 donors for A, B, C, DRB1 and DQB1; more than 500 for DQA1; around 570 for DPA1; more than 450 for DPB1. Roughly 5 DR-DQ haplotypes were treated as single units for association and clustering because of strong linkage in the cohort. Among about 390 genotyped donors of the cohort, an average of approximately 250,000 unique TCR beta nucleotide sequences were sequenced per donor, roughly 20% of them non-productive. Study-wide conclusions, independent of this receptor: Linkage disequilibrium might explain the correlated functional status among segregating V segments, but an unknown experimental factor could not be excluded. For the cohort, immune exposure information was limited to CMV serostatus. While some public TCRs were present in many individuals, most TCR sequences turned up only very rarely across donors. In vitro tests confirmed that a few of the cytomegalovirus-associated TCR beta chains recognize cytomegalovirus antigens. In a later analysis, most CMV-associated TCR beta chains were found to appear HLA-restricted, with HLA associations seemingly driven largely by CMV exposure. A later analysis found that TCR association rates varied across HLA loci, with DRB1 alleles showing the most associated TCRs and HLA-C alleles the fewest. The sequencing pipeline was judged likely to have produced a cluster of highly shared sequence variants as a technical artifact. When HLA alleles, especially DR and DQ, strongly co-occurred, TCR associations were difficult to assign to individual alleles. A total of 150 or so TCR beta chains were listed by the study as associated with cytomegalovirus. In this cohort, only TCR beta chains were sequenced, and detectable features were limited by the absence of alpha or paired-chain data. An earlier analysis of roughly 570 of the donors showed that most TCR beta V segments appeared in productive rearrangements either about 87% or about 30% of the time, which broadly matched IMGT annotations. Compared with equally common non-associated chains, HLA-associated TCR beta chains in a later analysis were more clonally expanded and had lower generation probabilities. The earlier analysis of around 600 of the donors excluded roughly 16 rarely observed V segments, including chromosome 9 orphons, because counts were too low. According to the authors, the approach could potentially be generalized to other disease states and immunological phenotypes. Several of the top co-occurrence clusters appeared to be linked to parvovirus B19, influenza, CMV and Epstein-Barr virus, according to a later analysis. A further reported finding was that TCR beta sequences accurately predicted the HLA-A and HLA-B alleles for most subjects in the first cohort. Sequencing depth was assumed to be roughly uniform across donors in the presence/absence analyses, though that assumption may not hold. In both the original and validation cohorts, the classifier was reported to diagnose cytomegalovirus status with high specificity and sensitivity. A later genetic analysis associated a missense DCLRE1C variant with V-gene and J-gene trimming of TCR beta chains, and an independent cohort replicated the association. Because HLA typing was missing for some donors at each locus, association tests included only the typed subset. Some IMGT-functional V segments, including TRBV6-2 and TRBV6-3, could not be told apart with the 87-base-pair reads, so those segments were excluded. In a later genetic analysis, fewer N-insertions in productive TCRs were reported among donors in an Asian-associated ancestry cluster than the roughly 670-donor mean. At a false discovery rate of 0.05, a later analysis linked around 17,000 TCR beta sequences to specific HLA alleles.

The cohort was made up of approximately 670 healthy bone marrow donors. All cohort members were sampled while nominally healthy, although unrecorded immune exposures were likely present. The donor was CMV seropositive and was included in the group of 270 or so seropositive cohort members. A peripheral blood sample was provided by each donor, and peripheral blood mononuclear cells were used for TCR beta sequencing. The Qiagen DNeasy Blood Extraction Kit was used to extract genomic DNA from the blood cell samples. The method was the immunoSEQ multiplex PCR assay. For the multiplex PCR, a mixture combining 60 forward primers for TCR Vbeta segments and 13 reverse primers for TCR Jbeta segments was used. The CDR3 region of rearranged TCR beta genes was amplified from genomic DNA by a multiplex PCR assay. The Illumina HiSeq System was used to sequence the amplified TCR beta libraries as 87-base-pair reads. On the study's bioinformatics: A later analysis counted tens of millions of unique TCR beta chains across the approximately 700 repertoires, and some 12 million of these chains were shared by at least two donors. A nearest-neighbor algorithm error-corrected the raw reads and collapsed the reads into unique sequences, merging closely related sequences to remove PCR and sequencing errors. V, D and J gene segments were assigned by aligning CDR3 sequences to IMGT reference sequences. For a sequence to be retained, at least a six-nucleotide match to both a V gene segment and a J gene segment was required. A rearrangement was called productive if the CDR3 had no stop codons and remained in frame with V and J, and every other rearrangement was called non-productive. CDR3 was defined according to IMGT convention as the region running from the second conserved V-encoded cysteine to the conserved J-encoded phenylalanine. The earlier analysis of about 500 of the donors excluded sequences that lacked an unambiguous match to a single V gene segment. An earlier analysis of under 750 of the donors called V segments functional above 56.7% productive rearrangements and segregating when the between-donor standard deviation exceeded 5%. A statistical classification framework was developed to diagnose cytomegalovirus status using the catalog of TCR beta chain sequences. In a later analysis, V and J genes were assigned by comparing TCR nucleotide sequences against IMGT/GENE-DB human TR gene sequences. A later analysis assigned CDR3 sequences and most-parsimonious VDJ recombination scenarios with the TCRdist pipeline. In a later analysis, each TCR beta chain was defined by its CDR3 amino acid sequence together with its V-gene family, and reads lacking a unique V-gene family were excluded. As a way to deal with suspected cross-contamination and a sequencing artifact, a later analysis dropped more than 500 nucleotide sequences that were highly shared and had low generation probability. In a later analysis, a clonal expansion index was calculated for each public chain from normalized within-repertoire ranks of inferred template counts. A later analysis computed generation probabilities with a VDJ recombination model fitted to out-of-frame rearrangements, and checked the results against IGoR. Hypergeometric tests were used in a later analysis to score TCR-TCR, TCR-HLA and TCR-CMV co-occurrence, with a repertoire-size bias correction applied to the TCR pairs. In a later analysis, false discovery rates were estimated by permuting HLA or CMV assignments 20 times. A later analysis grouped co-occurring TCRs with DBSCAN, adding TCRdist sequence similarity when clustering within HLA-allele-positive subsets. Co-occurrence clustering excluded repertoires with fewer than 30,000 or more than 120,000 public chains, plus five with anomalous nucleotide sharing. Not all clones reach the TCRdb copy of this immuneACCESS table, which keeps in-frame sequences only. Checked studies attribute under half of the gap to unresolved V genes and leave the rest unexplained. For V, J and clone size, that table is used; D and trimming come from the DNA. This sample gives approximately 170,000 clones in total; 73% of them show up just once. Under 7% of the sample is taken by the ten largest.

This clonotype was obtained from a woman aged 18-30 years in good health and CMV-seropositive. The sequenced sample was PBMCs. The rearranged chain carries TRBV30 and TRBJ2-5; TRBD2 matches 9 bases in the middle. The DNA sequence is given as TGTGCCTGGAGTGTAACGGGGACTAGCTTGGGAGAGACCCAGTACTTC. This is translated as CAWSVTGTSLGETQYF. Outside the CDR3, residues come from the reference TRBV30 and TRBJ2-5 proteins, so the full variable domain is: SQTIHQWPATLVQPVGSPLSLECTVEGTSNPNLYWYRQAAGRGLQLLFYSVGIGQISSEVPQNLSASRPQDRQFILSSKKLLLSDSGFYLCAWSVTGTSLGETQYFGPGTRLLVL.